The 19 T cell receptor beta chains below were found in one sample sequenced in a study of CXCR4 blockade with PD-1 therapy in pancreatic cancer. The data were produced by immunoSEQ multiplex PCR, yet TCRdb's version contains in-frame clones alone and is incomplete. The repertoire holds under 2,000 clones, with roughly 40% as singletons. The source material was tumor tissue. The source of these receptors is a human donor with pancreatic ductal adenocarcinoma.

This sequence joins TRBV18 and TRBJ2-5; 7 nucleotides line up with TRBD1. J was trimmed by 4 bases and V by 5 bases; bases with no gene match: 10. Germline V gene sequence: CDR1 KGHSH, CDR2 LQKENI. This CDR3 region has 15 residues. The CDR3 sequence: CASSSRQGRGETQYF. The CDR3 DNA sequence: TGTGCCAGCTCATCAAGACAGGGAAGGGGAGAGACCCAGTACTTC.

This sequence joins TRBV18 and TRBJ1-1; D perhaps matches TRBD1 (5 bases). From germline, CDR1 is KGHSH and CDR2 LQKENI. CDR3 length: 12 amino acids. Trimming shortened V by 1 base and J by 7 bases, and 7 bases separated the two germline ends. CDR3 amino acids: CASSPLQGEAFF. The CDR3 DNA reads as TGTGCCAGCTCACCACTCCAGGGTGAAGCTTTCTTT.

This rearrangement joins TRBV19 to TRBJ1-4; D possibly corresponds to TRBD1 (5 bases). Trimming stripped 6 bases from V and 0 bases from J, with 14 bases between. CDR3 size: 16 residues. Looked up from germline, CDR1 is LNHDA and CDR2 is SQIVND (reference sequence). The CDR3 DNA reads TGTGCCAGTAGCCGACCGGGACGGTCAACTAATGAAAAACTGTTTTTT. It encodes CASSRPGRSTNEKLFF.

V usage is TRBV7-7 and J usage is TRBJ1-5, with D uncertain. The CDR3 contains 14 residues. Trimming shortened V by 0 bases and J by 2 bases, and 5 bases separated the two germline ends. The germline V gene has CDR1 SSHAT and CDR2 FNYEAQ (reference sequence). The CDR3 loop is CASSLAFGNQPQHF. CDR3 sequence (DNA): TGTGCCAGCAGCTTAGCGTTTGGCAATCAGCCCCAGCATTTT.

In its sample, this clone was seen a few times. The chain carries TRBV2 and TRBJ2-2; D gene unclear. The germline V gene encodes CDR1 SNHLY and CDR2 FYNNEI. This CDR3 has 12 amino acids. V lost 6 bases to trimming and J lost 4 bases, with 6 bases between them. CDR3 sequence reads: CASSEITGELFF. The CDR3 DNA follows: TGTGCCAGCAGCGAGATCACCGGGGAGCTGTTTTTT.

This clone is termed medium-sized. This chain connects TRBV2 to TRBJ2-7; 9 nucleotides line up with TRBD1. Looked up from germline, CDR1 is SNHLY and CDR2 is FYNNEI. The length of the CDR3 is 15 residues. V shed 4 bases and J 7 bases; nucleotides not matched to a gene: 11. The CDR3 DNA is TGTGCCAGCAGTGGAGTAAGGACAGGGGCTCAGGAGCAGTACTTC. Amino acid sequence: CASSGVRTGAQEQYF.

This clone counts as large. This rearrangement joins TRBV6-8 to TRBJ2-5, with D perhaps TRBD1 (5 bases). Looked up from germline, CDR1 is MNHGY and CDR2 is SAAAGT. V lost 10 bases, J lost 2 bases, and 11 bases lay in between. This CDR3 spans 12 amino acids. CDR3 in DNA: TGTGCCACCCAATGGACACAAGAGACCCAGTACTTC. This gives the protein CATQWTQETQYF.

This clone has just a few counts. The chain links TRBV11-3 to TRBJ2-3, with 10 bases identical to TRBD1. Trimming at V came to 3 bases and at J to 6 bases, leaving 6 bases not matched to a gene. The germline V gene encodes CDR1 SGHNT and CDR2 YENEEA. This CDR3 is 15 amino acids long. The CDR3 is CASSLFGTGDDTQYF. The CDR3 nucleotides are TGTGCCAGCAGCTTGTTCGGGACAGGGGATGATACGCAGTATTTT. Variable domain in full (rest from reference TRBV11-3 and TRBJ2-3): EAGVVQSPRYKIIEKKQPVAFWCNPISGHNTLYWYLQNLGQGPELLIRYENEEAVDDSQLPKDRFSAERLKGVDSTLKIQPAELGDSAVYLCASSLFGTGDDTQYFGPGTRLTVL.

This chain uses TRBV18 with TRBJ1-4; D not certain. Germline CDR1 and CDR2: KGHSH and LQKENI. Trimming removed 1 base from V and 0 bases from J, with 9 bases in between. The CDR3 is 16 amino acids. The CDR3 DNA reads TGTGCCAGCTCACCACGGGGAACTGCAACTAATGAAAAACTGTTTTTT. Protein product: CASSPRGTATNEKLFF.

The chain recombines TRBV18 with TRBJ2-5; no clear D. V was shortened by 2 bases and J by 2 bases, with 6 bases between the two germline ends. The CDR3 runs 13 residues. CDR1 is KGHSH, CDR2 LQKENI, per germline. This CDR3 reads CASSPREQETQYF. CDR3 sequence (DNA): TGTGCCAGCTCACCAAGAGAGCAAGAGACCCAGTACTTC.

The chain is built from TRBV6-8 and TRBJ1-6, with D hard to call. The germline V and J ends were trimmed by 4 bases and 1 base, with 2 bases remaining between them. Germline V CDR1 and CDR2: MNHGY, SAAAGT. This CDR3 is built from 13 residues. This CDR3 reads CASSWSYNSPLHF. For the CDR3, the DNA is TGTGCCAGCAGTTGGTCCTATAATTCACCCCTCCACTTT.

The V gene is TRBV19, the J gene TRBJ1-2, with no clear D. CDR1 LNHDA and CDR2 SQIVND come from the germline V gene (reference sequence). CDR3 size: 13 residues. Trimming removed 9 bases from V and 0 bases from J, with 11 bases in between. The CDR3 DNA sequence: TGTGCCAGCTTCGATTACTCTAACTATGGCTACACCTTC. It translates to CASFDYSNYGYTF.

This clone is medium-sized within its sample. The read ends 1 residue before the CDR3 terminus; that terminus is restored from the germline J gene. The rearrangement joins TRBV10-3 to TRBJ2-3, with D perhaps given as TRBD1 or TRBD2 (5 bases each). From germline, CDR1 is ENHRY and CDR2 SYGVKD. This CDR3 spans 15 amino acids. Trimming left V 0 bases short and J 1 base short, with 8 bases between. Incomplete CDR3 DNA: TGTGCCATCAGTGAGTCGGGACGGGGCACAGATACGCAGTAT. Translating gives CAISESGRGTDTQY. The whole CDR3 sequence is CAISESGRGTDTQYF.

V is TRBV15 and J is TRBJ1-5; TRBD1 is a possible D gene (6 bases). This CDR3 is built from 15 residues. Looked up from germline, CDR1 is LNHNV and CDR2 is YYDKDF (reference sequence). The ends were cut back, 5 bases at V and 3 bases at J, with 14 bases in the middle. The CDR3 region has the DNA TGTGCCACCAGCTTGCAGGGGAACGTCAATCAGCCCCAGCATTTT. It specifies CATSLQGNVNQPQHF.

The chain is built from TRBV5-1 and TRBJ2-7; a weak D match, TRBD1 (6 bases). The length of the CDR3 is 14 residues. Germline V CDR1 and CDR2: SGHRS, YFSETQ. Trimming took 4 bases from V and 5 from J, leaving 16 bases between them. The CDR3 DNA follows: TGCGCCAGCAGCCTAGGGACACTCTTCGACGAGCAGTACTTC. Residues: CASSLGTLFDEQYF.

This chain links TRBV19 with TRBJ1-1; tentatively, D is TRBD1 (5 bases). This CDR3 has 15 residues. Trimming took off 5 bases at V and 0 bases at J, with 13 bases between the two ends. The V gene's germline CDR1 is LNHDA and CDR2 SQIVND (reference sequence). In DNA form, the CDR3 reads TGTGCCAGTAGTTTAACAGGAGAGATGAACACTGAAGCTTTCTTT. Encoded protein: CASSLTGEMNTEAFF.

This clone was found once. The chain is built from TRBV18 and TRBJ2-7, with D possibly matching TRBD2 (6 bases). The CDR3 is made up of 14 amino acids. The V end was cut by 2 bases, the J end by 9 bases, with 17 bases between. Germline assignment: CDR1 KGHSH and CDR2 LQKENI. The DNA of the CDR3 is TGTGCCAGCTCACCAGAGGGAGGAACGGTTGGGCAGTACTTC. This gives the protein CASSPEGGTVGQYF.

CDR3 amino acids: CASSIAARRGGRQPQHF. The CDR3 DNA reads TGTGCCAGTAGTATAGCAGCCCGTAGGGGGGGGAGACAGCCCCAGCATTTT. The chain carries TRBV19 and TRBJ1-5, with TRBD1 as a possible D gene (6 bases). The V end lost 1 base, the J end lost 7 bases, and 20 bases lay between the germline ends. The length of the CDR3 is 17 residues. Looked up from germline, CDR1 is LNHDA and CDR2 is SQIVND (reference sequence).

This clone was detected only a few times. The chain uses TRBV6-7 and TRBJ2-7; tentative D call: TRBD1 (7 bases). TRBV6-7 is an ORF, with its function uncertain. Trimming removed 6 bases from V and 6 bases from J, with 15 bases in between. The CDR3 length is 13 residues. CDR3 in amino acids: CASSPPGGFEQYF. The CDR3 bases are TGTGCCAGCAGCCCCCCAGGGGGGTTCGAGCAGTACTTC.